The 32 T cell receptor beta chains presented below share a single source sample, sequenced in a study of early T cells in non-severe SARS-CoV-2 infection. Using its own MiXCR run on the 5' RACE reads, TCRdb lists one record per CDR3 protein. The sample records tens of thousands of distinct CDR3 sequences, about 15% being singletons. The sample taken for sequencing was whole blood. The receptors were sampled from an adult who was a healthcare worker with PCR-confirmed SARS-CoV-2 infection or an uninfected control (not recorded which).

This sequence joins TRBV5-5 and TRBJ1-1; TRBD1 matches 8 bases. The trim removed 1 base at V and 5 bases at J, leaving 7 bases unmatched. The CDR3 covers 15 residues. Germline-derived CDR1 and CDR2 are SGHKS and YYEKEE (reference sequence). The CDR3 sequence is CASSLFGTGGTEAFF. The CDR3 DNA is TGTGCCAGCAGCTTGTTTGGAACAGGGGGTACTGAAGCTTTCTTT.

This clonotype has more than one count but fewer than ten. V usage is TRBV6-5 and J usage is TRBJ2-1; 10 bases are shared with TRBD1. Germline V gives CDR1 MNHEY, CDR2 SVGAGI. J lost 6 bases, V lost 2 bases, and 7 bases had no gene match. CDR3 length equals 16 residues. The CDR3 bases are TGTGCCAGCAGTTACCCTCTGGGACAGGGGCGCAATGAGCAGTTCTTC. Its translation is CASSYPLGQGRNEQFF.

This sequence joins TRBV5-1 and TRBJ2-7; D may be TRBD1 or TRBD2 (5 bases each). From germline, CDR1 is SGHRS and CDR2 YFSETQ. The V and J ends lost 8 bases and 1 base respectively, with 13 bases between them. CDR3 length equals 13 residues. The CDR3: CASRDAPSYEQYF. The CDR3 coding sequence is TGCGCCAGTCGGGACGCCCCGTCCTACGAGCAGTACTTC.

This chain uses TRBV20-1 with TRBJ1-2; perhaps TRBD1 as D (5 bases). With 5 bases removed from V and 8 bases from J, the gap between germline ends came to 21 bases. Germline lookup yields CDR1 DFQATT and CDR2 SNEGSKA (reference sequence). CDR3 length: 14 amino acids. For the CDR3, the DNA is TGCAGTGCTCCCTCTTCGGTGGGACGTAGCGGCTACACCTTC. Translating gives CSAPSSVGRSGYTF.

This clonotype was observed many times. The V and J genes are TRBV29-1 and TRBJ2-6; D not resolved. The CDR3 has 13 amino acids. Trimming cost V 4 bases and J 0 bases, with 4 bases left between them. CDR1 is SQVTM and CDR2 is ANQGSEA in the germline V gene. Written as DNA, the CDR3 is TGCAGCGTTGTCTACTCTGGGGCCAACGTCCTGACTTTC. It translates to CSVVYSGANVLTF.

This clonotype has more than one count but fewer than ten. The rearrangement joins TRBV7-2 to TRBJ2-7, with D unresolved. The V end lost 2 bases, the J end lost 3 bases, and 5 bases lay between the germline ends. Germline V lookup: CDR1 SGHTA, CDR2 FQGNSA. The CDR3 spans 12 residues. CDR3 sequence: CASSLTLYEQYF. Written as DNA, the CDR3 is TGTGCCAGCAGCTTAACACTCTACGAGCAGTACTTC.

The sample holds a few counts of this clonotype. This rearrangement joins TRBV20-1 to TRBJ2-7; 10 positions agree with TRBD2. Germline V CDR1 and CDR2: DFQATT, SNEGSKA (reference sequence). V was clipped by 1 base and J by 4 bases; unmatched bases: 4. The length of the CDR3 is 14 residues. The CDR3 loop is CSARALAGVYEQYF. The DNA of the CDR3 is TGCAGTGCTAGAGCCCTAGCGGGAGTTTACGAGCAGTACTTC.

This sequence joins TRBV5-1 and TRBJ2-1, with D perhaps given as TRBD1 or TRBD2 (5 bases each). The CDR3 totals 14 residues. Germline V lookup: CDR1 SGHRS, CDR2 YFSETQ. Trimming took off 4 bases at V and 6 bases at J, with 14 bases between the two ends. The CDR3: CASSGTGTVNEQFF. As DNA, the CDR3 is TGCGCCAGCAGCGGGACCGGGACGGTCAATGAGCAGTTCTTC.

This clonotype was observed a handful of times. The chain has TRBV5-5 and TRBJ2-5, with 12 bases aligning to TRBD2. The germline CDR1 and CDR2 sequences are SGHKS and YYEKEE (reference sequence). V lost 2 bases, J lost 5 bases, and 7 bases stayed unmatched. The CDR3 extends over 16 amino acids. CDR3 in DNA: TGTGCCAGCAGCTTAGAACTAGCGGGAGGTTTCGAGACCCAGTACTTC. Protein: CASSLELAGGFETQYF.

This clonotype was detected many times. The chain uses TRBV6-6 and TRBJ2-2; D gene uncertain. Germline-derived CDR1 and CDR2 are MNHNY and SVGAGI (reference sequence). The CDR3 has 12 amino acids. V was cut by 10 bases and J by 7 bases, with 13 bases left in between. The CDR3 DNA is TGTGCCACATTCTCGGCGGACGGGGAGCTGTTTTTT. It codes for CATFSADGELFF.

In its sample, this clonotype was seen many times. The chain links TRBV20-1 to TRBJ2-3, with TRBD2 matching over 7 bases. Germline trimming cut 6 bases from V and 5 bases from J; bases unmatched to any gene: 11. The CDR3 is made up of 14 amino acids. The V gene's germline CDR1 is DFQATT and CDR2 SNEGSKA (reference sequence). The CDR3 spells CSAPGGRRRDTQYF. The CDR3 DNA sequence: TGCAGTGCCCCCGGCGGGAGAAGGCGAGATACGCAGTATTTT.

The CDR3 region is CASSDKRDEQFF. The DNA of the CDR3 is TGTGCCAGCAGTGATAAGCGGGATGAGCAGTTCTTC. The V and J genes are TRBV2 and TRBJ2-1, with a possible D match to TRBD2 (6 bases). Germline-derived CDR1 and CDR2 are SNHLY and FYNNEI. V was trimmed by 3 bases and J by 8 bases, leaving 8 bases between them. The CDR3 runs to 12 residues.

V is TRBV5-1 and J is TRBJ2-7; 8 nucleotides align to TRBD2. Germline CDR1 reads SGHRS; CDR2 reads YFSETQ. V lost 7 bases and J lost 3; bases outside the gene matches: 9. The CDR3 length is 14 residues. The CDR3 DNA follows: TGCGCCAGCCGCCCCCTGGGGACTAGCTACGAGCAGTACTTC. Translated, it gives CASRPLGTSYEQYF.

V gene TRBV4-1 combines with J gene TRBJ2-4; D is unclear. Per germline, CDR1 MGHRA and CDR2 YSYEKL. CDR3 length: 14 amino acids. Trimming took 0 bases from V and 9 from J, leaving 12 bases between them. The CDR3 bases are TGCGCCAGCAGCCAAGAGCGGAAGAATAGCATTCAGTACTTC. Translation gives CASSQERKNSIQYF.

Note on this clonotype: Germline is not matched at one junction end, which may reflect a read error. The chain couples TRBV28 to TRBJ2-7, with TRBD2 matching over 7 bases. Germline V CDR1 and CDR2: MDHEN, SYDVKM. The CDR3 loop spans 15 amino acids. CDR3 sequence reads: CPSSQKGLPFDEQYF. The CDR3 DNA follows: TGTCCCAGCAGTCAGAAGGGACTACCTTTTGACGAGCAGTACTTC.

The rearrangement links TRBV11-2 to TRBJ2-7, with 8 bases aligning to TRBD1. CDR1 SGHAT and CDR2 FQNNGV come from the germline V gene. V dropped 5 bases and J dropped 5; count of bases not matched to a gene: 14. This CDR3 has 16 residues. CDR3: CASSQKTGVWFHEQYF. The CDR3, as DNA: TGTGCCAGCAGCCAAAAGACAGGGGTCTGGTTTCACGAGCAGTACTTC.

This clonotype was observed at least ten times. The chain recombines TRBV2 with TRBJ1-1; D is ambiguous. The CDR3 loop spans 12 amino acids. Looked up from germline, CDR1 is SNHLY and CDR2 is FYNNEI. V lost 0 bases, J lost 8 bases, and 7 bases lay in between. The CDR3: CASSEAYGEAFF. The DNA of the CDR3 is TGTGCCAGCAGTGAAGCGTATGGGGAAGCTTTCTTT.

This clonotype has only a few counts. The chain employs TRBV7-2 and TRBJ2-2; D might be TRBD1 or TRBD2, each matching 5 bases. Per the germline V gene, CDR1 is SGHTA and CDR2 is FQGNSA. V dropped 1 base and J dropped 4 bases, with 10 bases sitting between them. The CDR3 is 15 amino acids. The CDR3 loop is CASSLEMGVTGELFF. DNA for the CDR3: TGTGCCAGCAGCTTAGAGATGGGGGTCACCGGGGAGCTGTTTTTT.

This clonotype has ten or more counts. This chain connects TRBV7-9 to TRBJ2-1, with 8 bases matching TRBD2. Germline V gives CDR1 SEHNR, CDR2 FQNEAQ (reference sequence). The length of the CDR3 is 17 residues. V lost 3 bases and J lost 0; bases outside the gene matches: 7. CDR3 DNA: TGTGCCAGCAGCTTTGCTAGCGGGTTTAGCTCCTACAATGAGCAGTTCTTC. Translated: CASSFASGFSSYNEQFF.

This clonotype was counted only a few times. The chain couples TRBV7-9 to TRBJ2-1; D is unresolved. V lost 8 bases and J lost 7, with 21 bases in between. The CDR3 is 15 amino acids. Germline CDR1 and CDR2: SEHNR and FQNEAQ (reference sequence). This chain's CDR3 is CASRSEASVGNEQFF. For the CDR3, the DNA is TGTGCCAGCCGCTCTGAAGCCTCGGTGGGAAATGAGCAGTTCTTC. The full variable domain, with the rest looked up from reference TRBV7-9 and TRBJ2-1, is DTGVSQNPRHKITKRGQNVTFRCDPISEHNRLYWYRQTLGQGPEFLTYFQNEAQLEKSRLLSDRFSAERPKGSFSTLEIQRTEQGDSAMYLCASRSEASVGNEQFFGPGTRLTVL.

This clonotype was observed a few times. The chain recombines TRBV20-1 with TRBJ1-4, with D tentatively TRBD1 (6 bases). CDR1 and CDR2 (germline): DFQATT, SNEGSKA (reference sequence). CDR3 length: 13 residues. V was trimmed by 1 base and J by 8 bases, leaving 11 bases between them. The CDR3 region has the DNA TGCAGTGCTAGAGTGGGGGGCTCCGAAAAACTGTTTTTT. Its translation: CSARVGGSEKLFF.

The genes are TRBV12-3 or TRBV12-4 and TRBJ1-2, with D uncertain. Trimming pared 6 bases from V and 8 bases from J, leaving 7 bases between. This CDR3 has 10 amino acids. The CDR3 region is CASSLNGYTF. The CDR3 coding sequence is TGTGCCAGCAGCCTCAACGGCTACACCTTC.

CDR3 nucleotides: TGCGCCAGCGGGTGGGCTAGCGGCCTGGGGGCCAACGTCCTGACTTTC. Its translation: CASGWASGLGANVLTF. V usage is TRBV10-1 and J usage is TRBJ2-6; 7 positions match TRBD2. The germline V gene encodes CDR1 WNHNN and CDR2 SYGVQD (reference sequence). The length of the CDR3 is 16 residues. V shed 8 bases and J 4 bases; nucleotides not matched to a gene: 11.

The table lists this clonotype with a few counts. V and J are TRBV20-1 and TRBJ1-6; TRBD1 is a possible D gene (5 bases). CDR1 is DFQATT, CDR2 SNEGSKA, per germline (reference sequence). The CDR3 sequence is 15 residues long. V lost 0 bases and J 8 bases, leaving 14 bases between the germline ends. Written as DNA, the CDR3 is TGCAGTGCTAGAGATGGGCCAGGGCGGGATTCACCCCTCCACTTT. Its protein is CSARDGPGRDSPLHF.

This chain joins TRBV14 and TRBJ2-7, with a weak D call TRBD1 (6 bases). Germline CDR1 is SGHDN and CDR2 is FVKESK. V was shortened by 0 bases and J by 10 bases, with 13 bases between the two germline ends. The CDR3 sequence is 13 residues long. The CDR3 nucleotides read TGTGCCAGCAGCCAAGATTCGTGGGACAAACAGTACTTC. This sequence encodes CASSQDSWDKQYF. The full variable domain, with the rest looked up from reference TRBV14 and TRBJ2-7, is EAGVTQFPSHSVIEKGQTVTLRCDPISGHDNLYWYRRVMGKEIKFLLHFVKESKQDESGMPNNRFLAERTGGTYSTLKVQPAELEDSGVYFCASSQDSWDKQYFGPGTRLTVT.

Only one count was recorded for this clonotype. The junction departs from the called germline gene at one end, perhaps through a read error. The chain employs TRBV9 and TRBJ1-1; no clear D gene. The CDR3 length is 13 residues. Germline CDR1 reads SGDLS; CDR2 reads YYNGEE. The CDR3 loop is CASSVAPDTEVFF. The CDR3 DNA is TGTGCCAGCAGCGTAGCTCCCGACACTGAAGTTTTCTTT. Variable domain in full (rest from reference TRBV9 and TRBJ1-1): DSGVTQTPKHLITATGQRVTLRCSPRSGDLSVYWYQQSLDQGLQFLIQYYNGEERAKGNILERFSAQQFPDLHSELNLSSLELGDSALYFCASSVAPDTEVFFGQGTRLTVV.

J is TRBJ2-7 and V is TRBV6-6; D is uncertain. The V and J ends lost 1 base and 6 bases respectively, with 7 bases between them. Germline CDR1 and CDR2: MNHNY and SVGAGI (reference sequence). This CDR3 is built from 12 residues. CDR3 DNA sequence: TGTGCCAGCAGTTACTACGGGCCCGAGCAGTACTTC. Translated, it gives CASSYYGPEQYF.

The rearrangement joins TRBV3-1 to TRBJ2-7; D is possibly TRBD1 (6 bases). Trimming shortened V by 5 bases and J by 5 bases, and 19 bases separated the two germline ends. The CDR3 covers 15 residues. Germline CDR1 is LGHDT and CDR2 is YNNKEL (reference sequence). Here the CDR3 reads CASSNTGLDNDEQYF. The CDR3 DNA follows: TGTGCCAGCAGCAACACAGGGCTAGATAATGACGAGCAGTACTTC.

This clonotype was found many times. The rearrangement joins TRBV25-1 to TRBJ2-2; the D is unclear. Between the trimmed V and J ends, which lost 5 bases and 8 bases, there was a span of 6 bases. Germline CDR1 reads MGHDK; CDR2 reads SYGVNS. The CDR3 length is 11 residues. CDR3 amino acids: CASSMGGELFF. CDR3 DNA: TGTGCCAGCAGTATGGGAGGGGAGCTGTTTTTT. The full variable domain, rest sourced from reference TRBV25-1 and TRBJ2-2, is EADIYQTPRYLVIGTGKKITLECSQTMGHDKMYWYQQDPGMELHLIHYSYGVNSTEKGDLSSESTVSRIRTEHFPLTLESARPSHTSQYLCASSMGGELFFGEGSRLTVL.

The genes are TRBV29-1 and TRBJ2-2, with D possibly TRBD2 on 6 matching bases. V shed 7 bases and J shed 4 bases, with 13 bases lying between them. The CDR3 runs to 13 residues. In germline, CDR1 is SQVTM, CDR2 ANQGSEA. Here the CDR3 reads CSATSMGTGELFF. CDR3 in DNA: TGCAGCGCGACTAGTATGGGCACCGGGGAGCTGTTTTTT.

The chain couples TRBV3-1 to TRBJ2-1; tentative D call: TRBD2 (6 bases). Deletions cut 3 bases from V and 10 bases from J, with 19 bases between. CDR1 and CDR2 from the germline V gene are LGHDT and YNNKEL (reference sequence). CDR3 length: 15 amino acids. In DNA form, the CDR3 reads TGTGCCAGCAGCCACACCGGACTATTAGAGTCCGAGCAGTTCTTC. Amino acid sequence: CASSHTGLLESEQFF.

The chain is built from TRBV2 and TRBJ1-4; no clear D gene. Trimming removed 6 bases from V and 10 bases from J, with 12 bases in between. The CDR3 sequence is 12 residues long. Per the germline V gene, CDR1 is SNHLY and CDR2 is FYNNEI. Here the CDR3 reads CASSGQETKLFF. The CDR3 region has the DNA TGTGCCAGCAGCGGCCAGGAAACAAAACTGTTTTTT.